A single sample is the source of the 22 T cell receptor beta chains below, sequenced in a study of CXCR3-negative and CXCR3-positive naive CD8 T cells. Findings of the study overall: Hydrophobicity of TRB CDR3s was greater in CXCR3-positive naive cells than in CXCR3-negative naive cells.

TRB cDNA was prepared as libraries by UMI-labeled 5' RACE. TCRdb reprocessed the 5' RACE reads and stores each CDR3 protein as one record, lacking DNA. This sample's table has around 88,000 distinct CDR3 sequences. The antigens these receptors bind are not known. The sequenced material came from naive CXCR3+ CD8+ T cells from blood. Regarding subset: CD45RO-CCR7+CD27+CD95- naive CD8+ T cells expressing CXCR3 (TNR3+). These receptors came from a human donor in good health. Some clones in this sample may be carry-over from other donors' samples.

This chain joins TRBV14 and TRBJ2-1. The CDR3 totals 11 residues. Germline loops: CDR1 SGHDN, CDR2 FVKESK. CDR3: CASSQINEQFF.

This chain's CDR3 is CASRAPDIVSYEQYF. The chain couples TRBV6-2 or TRBV6-3 to TRBJ2-7; TCRdb picks TRBD1, but there is no DNA to check that call. The germline gives CDR1 MNHEY, CDR2 SVGEGT. The CDR3 loop spans 15 amino acids.

The chain has TRBV24-1 and TRBJ2-1; TCRdb proposes TRBD1, but this gene call is untestable without DNA. The CDR3 loop spans 12 amino acids. The germline V gene encodes CDR1 KGHDR and CDR2 SFDVKD. The CDR3: CATGRGENEQFF.

The chain couples TRBV28 to TRBJ2-7. The CDR3 covers 14 residues. CDR1 is MDHEN, CDR2 SYDVKM, per germline. CDR3 region: CASSLVGKAHEQYF.

This chain joins TRBV20-1 and TRBJ2-1; TCRdb selects TRBD2, and the lack of DNA leaves this call unchecked. The germline V gene has CDR1 DFQATT and CDR2 SNEGSKA (reference sequence). CDR3 length: 12 residues. The CDR3 protein is CSFGAGGGEQFF.

V is TRBV5-5 and J is TRBJ2-7. The CDR3 is 12 residues long. Germline CDR1 and CDR2: SGHKS and YYEKEE (reference sequence). This CDR3 is CASSLAGNEQYF.

V gene TRBV28 combines with J gene TRBJ2-1; TCRdb indicates TRBD2, and absent DNA this call remains unverified. Germline values: CDR1 MDHEN, CDR2 SYDVKM. This CDR3 has 17 amino acids. The CDR3 sequence is CASSSSIAGGPYNEQFF. Full variable domain (outside the CDR3, taken from reference TRBV28 and TRBJ2-1): DVKVTQSSRYLVKRTGEKVFLECVQDMDHENMFWYRQDPGLGLRLIYFSYDVKMKEKGDIPEGYSVSREKKERFSLILESASTNQTSMYLCASSSSIAGGPYNEQFFGPGTRLTVL.

The rearrangement uses TRBV5-1 and TRBJ1-1. CDR1 and CDR2 from the germline V gene are SGHRS and YFSETQ. The CDR3 contains 15 residues. The CDR3 is CASSLGIDTNTEAFF.

The chain combines TRBV28 with TRBJ2-2. This CDR3 comprises 11 residues. Germline lookup yields CDR1 MDHEN and CDR2 SYDVKM. CDR3 in amino acids: CASSSTPRLFF. Full variable domain (missing parts from reference TRBV28 and TRBJ2-2): DVKVTQSSRYLVKRTGEKVFLECVQDMDHENMFWYRQDPGLGLRLIYFSYDVKMKEKGDIPEGYSVSREKKERFSLILESASTNQTSMYLCASSSTPRLFFGEGSRLTVL.

The V gene is TRBV5-1, the J gene TRBJ2-7; no DNA is available, so the TRBD1 call from TCRdb remains unchecked. The CDR3 length is 14 residues. Germline assignment: CDR1 SGHRS and CDR2 YFSETQ. CDR3 region: CASSFLWSSYEQYF.

The chain joins TRBV4-3 to TRBJ1-2; lacking DNA, the TRBD1 call made by TCRdb goes unchecked. The CDR3 runs to 14 residues. The germline V gene encodes CDR1 LGHNA and CDR2 YSLEER. The CDR3 region is CASRNTDGGRGYTF.

V usage is TRBV5-5 and J usage is TRBJ1-1. Germline V gene sequence: CDR1 SGHKS, CDR2 YYEKEE (reference sequence). The CDR3 covers 13 residues. The CDR3 sequence is CASLSIGDTEAFF. The variable domain in full, with the rest retrieved from reference TRBV5-5 and TRBJ1-1, is DAGVTQSPTHLIKTRGQQVTLRCSPISGHKSVSWYQQVLGQGPQFIFQYYEKEERGRGNFPDRFSARQFPNYSSELNVNALLLGDSALYLCASLSIGDTEAFFGQGTRLTVV.

This rearrangement joins TRBV20-1 to TRBJ2-1; with no DNA, the TCRdb D assignment of TRBD2 cannot be verified. This CDR3 is built from 17 residues. Germline assignment: CDR1 DFQATT and CDR2 SNEGSKA (reference sequence). The CDR3 protein is CSARLFETSGGHNEQFF.

This CDR3 is CASSSNRDLSSYNEQFF. V gene TRBV28 combines with J gene TRBJ2-1; the TRBD1 assignment by TCRdb is unverifiable without DNA. The V gene's germline CDR1 is MDHEN and CDR2 SYDVKM. CDR3 size: 17 residues. Complete variable domain (other parts from reference TRBV28 and TRBJ2-1): DVKVTQSSRYLVKRTGEKVFLECVQDMDHENMFWYRQDPGLGLRLIYFSYDVKMKEKGDIPEGYSVSREKKERFSLILESASTNQTSMYLCASSSNRDLSSYNEQFFGPGTRLTVL.

The chain combines TRBV12-3 or TRBV12-4 with TRBJ1-4; TCRdb selects TRBD1, and the lack of DNA leaves this call unchecked. The CDR3 covers 14 residues. The CDR3 spells CASSSSVRGEKLFF.

V gene TRBV20-1 combines with J gene TRBJ1-1; TCRdb picks TRBD1, but there is no DNA to check that call. The CDR3 is 11 amino acids. Germline loops: CDR1 DFQATT, CDR2 SNEGSKA (reference sequence). The CDR3 sequence is CSAPQITEAFF.

The chain joins TRBV4-1 to TRBJ1-1. The CDR3 covers 14 residues. Germline-derived CDR1 and CDR2 are MGHRA and YSYEKL. CDR3 in amino acids: CASSHLQGNTEAFF.

The chain recombines TRBV4-1 with TRBJ1-2; without DNA, the TCRdb call of TRBD1 cannot be checked. CDR1 MGHRA and CDR2 YSYEKL come from the germline V gene. CDR3 length: 15 residues. CDR3 loop: CASSLTPAGYYGYTF.

The chain is built from TRBV28 and TRBJ1-6; the TRBD1 assignment by TCRdb is unverifiable without DNA. In germline, CDR1 is MDHEN, CDR2 SYDVKM. CDR3 length: 17 amino acids. The CDR3 spells CASRHRDGSSYNSPLHF.

The rearrangement uses TRBV28 and TRBJ1-5; the D call of TRBD1 rests on TCRdb alone, since no DNA is present to check it. Per the germline V gene, CDR1 is MDHEN and CDR2 is SYDVKM. The CDR3 runs to 15 residues. This chain's CDR3 is CASSTRQELNQPQHF. Drawing the rest from reference TRBV28 and TRBJ1-5, the complete variable domain is DVKVTQSSRYLVKRTGEKVFLECVQDMDHENMFWYRQDPGLGLRLIYFSYDVKMKEKGDIPEGYSVSREKKERFSLILESASTNQTSMYLCASSTRQELNQPQHFGDGTRLSIL.

The V call is TRBV29-1, the J call TRBJ1-2; TCRdb's D call of TRBD1 is untestable without DNA. The CDR3 is 13 amino acids. The V gene's germline CDR1 is SQVTM and CDR2 ANQGSEA. CDR3 sequence: CSVAGAGPYGYTF.

The chain is built from TRBV10-3 and TRBJ1-5. This CDR3 spans 16 amino acids. Germline V gene sequence: CDR1 ENHRY, CDR2 SYGVKD. CDR3 protein: CAISENTHLADQPQHF.